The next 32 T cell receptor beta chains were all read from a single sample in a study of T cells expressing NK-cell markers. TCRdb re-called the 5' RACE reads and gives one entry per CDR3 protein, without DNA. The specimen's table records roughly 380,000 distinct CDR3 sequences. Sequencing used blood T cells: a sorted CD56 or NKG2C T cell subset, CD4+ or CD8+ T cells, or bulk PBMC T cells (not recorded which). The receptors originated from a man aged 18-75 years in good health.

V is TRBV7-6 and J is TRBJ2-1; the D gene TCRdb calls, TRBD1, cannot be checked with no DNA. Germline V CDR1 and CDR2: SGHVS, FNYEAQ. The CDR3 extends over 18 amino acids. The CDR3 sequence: CASSPRGVGANSPDEQFF.

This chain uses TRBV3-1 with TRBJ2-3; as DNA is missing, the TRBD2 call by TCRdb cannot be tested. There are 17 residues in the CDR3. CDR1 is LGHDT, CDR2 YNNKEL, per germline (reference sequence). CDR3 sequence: CASSQDPAGDPPDTQYF.

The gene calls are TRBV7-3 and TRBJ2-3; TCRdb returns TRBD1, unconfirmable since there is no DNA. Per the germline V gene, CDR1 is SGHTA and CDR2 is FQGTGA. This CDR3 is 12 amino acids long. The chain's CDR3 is CASSQPGGTQYF.

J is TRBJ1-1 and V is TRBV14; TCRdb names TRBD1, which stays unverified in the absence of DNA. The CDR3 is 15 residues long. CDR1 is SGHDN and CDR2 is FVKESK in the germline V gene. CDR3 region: CASSITHRSNTEAFF.

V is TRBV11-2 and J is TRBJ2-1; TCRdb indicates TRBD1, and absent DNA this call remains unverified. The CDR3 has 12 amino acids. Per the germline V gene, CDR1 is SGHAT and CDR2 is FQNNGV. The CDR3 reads CASSPWRPEQFF.

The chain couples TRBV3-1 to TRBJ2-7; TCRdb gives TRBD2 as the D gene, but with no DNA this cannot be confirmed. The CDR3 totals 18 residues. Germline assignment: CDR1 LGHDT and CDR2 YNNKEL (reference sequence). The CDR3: CASSFLETSGATSYEQYF.

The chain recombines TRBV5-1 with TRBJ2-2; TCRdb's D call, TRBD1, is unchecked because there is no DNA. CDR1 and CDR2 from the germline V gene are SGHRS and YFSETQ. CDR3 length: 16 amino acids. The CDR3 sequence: CASSGGTHANTGELFF.

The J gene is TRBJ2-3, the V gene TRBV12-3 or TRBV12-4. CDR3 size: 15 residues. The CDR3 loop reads CASSFSGGYGNTQYF.

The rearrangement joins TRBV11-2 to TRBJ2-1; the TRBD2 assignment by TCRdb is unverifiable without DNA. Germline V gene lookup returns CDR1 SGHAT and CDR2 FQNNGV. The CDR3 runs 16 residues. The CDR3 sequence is CASSLGGPASYNEQFF. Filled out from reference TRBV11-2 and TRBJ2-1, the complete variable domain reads EAGVAQSPRYKIIEKRQSVAFWCNPISGHATLYWYQQILGQGPKLLIQFQNNGVVDDSQLPKDRFSAERLKGVDSTLKIQPAKLEDSAVYLCASSLGGPASYNEQFFGPGTRLTVL.

Here the CDR3 reads CASSRPPLAGGRRGFGDTQYF. This chain links TRBV4-3 with TRBJ2-3; the D call of TRBD2 rests on TCRdb alone, since no DNA is present to check it. From germline, CDR1 is LGHNA and CDR2 YSLEER. CDR3 length: 21 amino acids.

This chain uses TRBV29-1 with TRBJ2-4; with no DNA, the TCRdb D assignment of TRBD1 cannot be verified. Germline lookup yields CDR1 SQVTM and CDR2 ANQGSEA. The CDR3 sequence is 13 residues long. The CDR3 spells CSAGWDNKNIQYF.

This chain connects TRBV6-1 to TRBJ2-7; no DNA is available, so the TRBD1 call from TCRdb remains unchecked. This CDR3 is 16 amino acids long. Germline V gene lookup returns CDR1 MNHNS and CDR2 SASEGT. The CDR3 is CASTKGTGVLPYEQYF.

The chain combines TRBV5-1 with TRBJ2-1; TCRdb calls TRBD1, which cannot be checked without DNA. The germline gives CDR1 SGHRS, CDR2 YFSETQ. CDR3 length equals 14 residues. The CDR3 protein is CASSTTDRVWPQFF. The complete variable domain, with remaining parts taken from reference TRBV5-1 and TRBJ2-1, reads KAGVTQTPRYLIKTRGQQVTLSCSPISGHRSVSWYQQTPGQGLQFLFEYFSETQRNKGNFPGRFSGRQFSNSRSEMNVSTLELGDSALYLCASSTTDRVWPQFFGPGTRLTVL.

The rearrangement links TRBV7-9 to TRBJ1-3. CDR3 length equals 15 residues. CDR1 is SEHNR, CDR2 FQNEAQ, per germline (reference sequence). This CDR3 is CASSYEWRSGNTIYF.

The CDR3 sequence is CASSLGTSGGAATQYF. The chain has TRBV7-6 and TRBJ2-3; the D call of TRBD2 rests on TCRdb alone, since no DNA is present to check it. Per germline, CDR1 SGHVS and CDR2 FNYEAQ. This CDR3 is 16 amino acids long.

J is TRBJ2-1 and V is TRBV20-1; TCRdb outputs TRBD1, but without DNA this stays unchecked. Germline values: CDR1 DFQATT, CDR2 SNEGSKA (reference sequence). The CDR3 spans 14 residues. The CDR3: CSARGVDQYNEQFF.

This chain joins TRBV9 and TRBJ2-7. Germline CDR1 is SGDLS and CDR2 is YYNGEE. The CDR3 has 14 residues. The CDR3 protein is CASSVATGAYEQYF.

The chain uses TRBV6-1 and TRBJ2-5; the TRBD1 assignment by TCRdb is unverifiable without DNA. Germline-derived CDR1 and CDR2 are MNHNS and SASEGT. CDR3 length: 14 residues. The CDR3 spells CASQHGTGEETQYF.

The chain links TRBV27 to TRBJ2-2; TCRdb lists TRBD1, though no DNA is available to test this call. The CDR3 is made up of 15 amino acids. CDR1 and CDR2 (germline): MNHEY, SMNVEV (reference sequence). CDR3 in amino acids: CASRGTGMIPGELFF.

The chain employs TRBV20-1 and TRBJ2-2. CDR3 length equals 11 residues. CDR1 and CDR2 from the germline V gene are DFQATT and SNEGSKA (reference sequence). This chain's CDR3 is CSALKTGELFF.

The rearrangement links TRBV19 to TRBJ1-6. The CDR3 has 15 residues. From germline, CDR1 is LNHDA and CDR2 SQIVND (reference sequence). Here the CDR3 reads CASSARKGINSPLHF.

The CDR3 protein is CSARGPSGGYYNEQFF. The gene calls are TRBV20-1 and TRBJ2-1; as DNA is missing, the TRBD2 call by TCRdb cannot be tested. Germline-derived CDR1 and CDR2 are DFQATT and SNEGSKA (reference sequence). This CDR3 has 16 amino acids.

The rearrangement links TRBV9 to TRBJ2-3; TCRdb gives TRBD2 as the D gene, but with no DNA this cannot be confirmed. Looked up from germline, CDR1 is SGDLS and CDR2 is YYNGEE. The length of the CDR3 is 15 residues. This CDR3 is CASGTSPRASDTQYF.

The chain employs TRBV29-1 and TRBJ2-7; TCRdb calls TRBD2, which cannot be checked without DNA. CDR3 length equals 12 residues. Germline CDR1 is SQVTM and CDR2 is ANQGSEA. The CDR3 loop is CSVQSGRFEQYF.

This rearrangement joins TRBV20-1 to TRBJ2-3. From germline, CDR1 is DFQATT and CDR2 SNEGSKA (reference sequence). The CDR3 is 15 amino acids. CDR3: CSATHPTSTADTQYF.

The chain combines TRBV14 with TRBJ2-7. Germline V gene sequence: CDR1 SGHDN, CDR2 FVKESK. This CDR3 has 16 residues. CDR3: CASSQDWAGSSYEQYF.

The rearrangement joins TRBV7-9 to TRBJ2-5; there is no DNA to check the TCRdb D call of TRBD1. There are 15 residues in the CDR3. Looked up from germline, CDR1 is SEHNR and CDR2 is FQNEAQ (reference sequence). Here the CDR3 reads CASSLERTGAETQYF.

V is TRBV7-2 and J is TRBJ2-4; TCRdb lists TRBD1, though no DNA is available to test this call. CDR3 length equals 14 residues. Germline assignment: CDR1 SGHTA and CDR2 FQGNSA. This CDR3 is CASSSDPGENIQYF.

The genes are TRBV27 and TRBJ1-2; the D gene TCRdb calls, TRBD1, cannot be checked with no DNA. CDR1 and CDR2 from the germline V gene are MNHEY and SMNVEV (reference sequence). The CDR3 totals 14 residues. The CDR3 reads CASSGQGPRDGYTF.

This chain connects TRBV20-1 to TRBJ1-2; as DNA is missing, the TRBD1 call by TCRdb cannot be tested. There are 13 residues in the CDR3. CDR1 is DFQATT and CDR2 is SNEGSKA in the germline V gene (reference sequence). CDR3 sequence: CSAGRTDNYGYTF.

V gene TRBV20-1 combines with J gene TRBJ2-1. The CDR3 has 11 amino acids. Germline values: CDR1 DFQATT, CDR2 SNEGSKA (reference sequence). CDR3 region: CSASSRNEQFF.

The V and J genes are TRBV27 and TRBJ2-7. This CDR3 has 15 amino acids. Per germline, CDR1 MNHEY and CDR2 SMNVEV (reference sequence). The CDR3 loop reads CASSYGVASSYEQYF.